This section outlines one TCR beta chain sequence together with its context. This clone's antigen is unknown. The record has no base qualities; no much larger clone is one base away. This sample is part of a study of T cell responses to AZD1222 COVID-19 vaccine (TCRdb year 2021). Concerning the study at large: TCR sequencing was performed for more than 230 trial participants, of whom about 200 were given two doses of AZD1222 and approximately 25 were given two doses of MenACWY control vaccine. Enrollment into the trials was organized by age into subgroups of 18-55, 56-69 and 70-plus years, and those subgroups contained roughly 150, 30 and 60 TCR-sequenced participants, respectively.

The CDR3 regions of human TCRbeta chains were subjected to immunosequencing. Per the original workflow: TCRs in the repertoires were matched against a reference library of SARS-CoV-2-specific TCRs that had been generated with the MIRA antigen-specificity platform. Breadth was defined as the fraction of unique TCRs that were SARS-CoV-2-associated, and depth was defined as the fraction of total T cells that were SARS-CoV-2-associated. Using the MIRA data, each spike-specific TCR was assigned both to the spike region to which the TCR was reactive and to a CD4 or CD8 class. Log10-transformed breadth and depth values were compared by one-way ANOVA with Sidak's multiple comparisons tests. TCRdb re-hosts the immuneACCESS table, in-frame sequences only. Its copies lack some clones; in the studies checked, an unresolved V gene accounts for under half of them, and the cause for the rest is not known. Clone size and V and J calls were adopted from that table, with D and trimming inferred from the DNA. This sample comprises tens of thousands of clones, approximately 90% of them detected only once. In total, the top ten clones hold 5.2% of the sample.

Study-wide conclusions, independent of this receptor: Vaccine-associated CD4 TCRs spanned the whole spike protein, with dominant responses in regions 160-218 and 743-854. No day 14 peak-response samples were available, so repertoires were characterized only after the peak T cell response. Conclusions about previously exposed vaccinees are limited, since just five to seven AZD1222 recipients were seropositive for SARS-CoV-2 at baseline. Participants were mostly white British, with more females than males. The authors suggested clonal diversity may have been underestimated. After two AZD1222 doses, spike-specific TCR breadth and depth were significantly higher than at day 0 and than in MenACWY recipients. Nearly half of unique spike-specific TCRs reportedly recognized epitopes outside regions mutated in the B.1.351 and B.1.1.7 variants. In the small 56-69-year group, the increase in depth fell short of significance, most likely because of low power.

The CDR3 goes from the cysteine to the phenylalanine over 12 residues. The DNA shown is the 36-base CDR3, in frame from base 1. Trimming costs V 5 bases and J 7 bases, and their ends lie 8 bases apart. CDR1 is given as LNHNV and CDR2 as YYDKDF, both from the germline V gene (reference sequence). The time point label on this specimen signifies: baseline before first vaccination. In the paper's terms, the treatment or condition label means: meningococcal conjugate vaccine given as trial control. Vaccinee samples were obtained from the UK trials COV001 and COV002, which included a single-blind randomized controlled phase 2/3 trial of AZD1222 (ChAdOx1 nCoV-19) in healthy adults. For TCRbeta chain sequencing, PBMC samples from trial participants were taken at day 0 and at day 28 after the second dose.

The TCR comes from an adult in good health. The sequence is built from TRBV15 and TRBJ1-4; there is no confident call for the D gene. The material sequenced was peripheral blood, taken on day 0 of MenACWY control vaccination. The CDR3 reads CATSERAEKLFF. The DNA sequence is TGTGCCACCAGCGAACGGGCTGAAAAACTGTTTTTT.